These T cell receptor beta chains were read from a single sample in a study of response to subunit inactivated influenza vaccine. Each CDR3 protein is one row after TCRdb ran MiXCR on the RT-PCR reads. Among about 780,000 distinct CDR3 sequences, less than 20% were seen once, and the ten largest hold approximately 10%. The source material was PBMCs from blood, sampled roughly 5 days after vaccination. These receptors originate from a man aged 45-65 years who received an inactivated influenza vaccine. The CDR3 runs from the conserved cysteine through the conserved F or W. A D gene is named only where the DNA matches it firmly. The size entry is marked missing in some rows and otherwise reads once, few, many or a size class.

clone size	V gene	J gene	D gene	CDR3 protein	CDR3 DNA
few	TRBV6-2/TRBV6-3	TRBJ2-6	.	CASSYQGPGANVLTF	TGTGCCAGCAGTTATCAGGGCCCTGGGGCCAACGTCCTGACTTTC
.	TRBV29-1	TRBJ2-1	TRBD2	CSVSRLAGAYNEQFF	TGCAGCGTTTCCCGACTAGCGGGGGCCTACAATGAGCAGTTCTTC
.	TRBV7-9	TRBJ2-5	.	CASSLTRDALRETQYF	TGTGCCAGCAGTCTAACCCGGGACGCCCTCCGAGAGACCCAGTACTTC
few	TRBV7-6	TRBJ2-1	.	CASSLEGDSSYNEQFF	TGTGCCAGCAGCTTAGAGGGGGATAGTTCCTACAATGAGCAGTTCTTC
few	TRBV20-1	TRBJ2-1	.	CSASYTAEQFF	TGCAGTGCATCCTATACAGCTGAGCAGTTCTTC
.	TRBV2	TRBJ2-1	TRBD2	CASSRLAGGGEQFF	TGTGCCAGCAGTCGCCTAGCGGGAGGGGGTGAGCAGTTCTTC
few	TRBV18	TRBJ1-2	TRBD1	CASSGQGGGNYGYTF	TGTGCCAGCTCCGGACAGGGAGGCGGCAACTATGGCTACACCTTC
few	TRBV25-1	TRBJ2-1	.	CASKRNLEQFF	TGTGCCAGCAAAAGGAACCTTGAGCAGTTCTTC
.	TRBV12-3/TRBV12-4	TRBJ2-3	TRBD2	CASSHPSGSTDTQYF	TGTGCCAGCAGCCACCCTAGCGGAAGCACAGATACGCAGTATTTT
many	TRBV29-1	TRBJ2-1	TRBD2	CSVEGGSGSYNEQFF	TGCAGCGTTGAAGGGGGAAGCGGGAGCTACAATGAGCAGTTCTTC
.	TRBV4-2	TRBJ2-7	.	CASSQVSGSAYEQYF	TGTGCCAGCAGCCAAGTCTCGGGCAGCGCCTACGAGCAGTACTTC